The sequence of this T cell receptor beta chain was determined in a study of shared clonotypes between healthy human individuals (TCRdb year 2020). In the study overall: The cohort comprised a couple of women and a few men aged 18 to 49 years. The study deeply sequenced blood TCR repertoires of five healthy adults to estimate repertoire size and the extent of clonotype sharing between individuals. For each donor, CD4 naive and CD4 memory were each given three plates, CD8 naive was given two plates, and CD8 memory was given one plate. Leukapheresis yielded between about 0.94 and 9 billion PBMCs per donor. To increase sequencing depth and limit assay-specific biases, TCR repertoire library preparation and sequencing were carried out by different laboratories using diverse techniques. On the study overall, not on this receptor specifically: Incomplete sequencing was indicated by rarefaction of sorted-subset datasets, despite the large sequencing depth. Naive subsets generally had larger estimated clonotype richness than memory subsets did. Sampling was limited to blood, and TCR repertoires in tissue likely differ from TCR repertoires in blood. The genetic and exposure-history diversity represented was limited by the small number of donors. Higher generation probabilities were observed for clonotypes shared by all four sorted-subset donors than for non-shared clonotypes. Pairwise subsampling led to the expectation that sequencing depth would affect the degree of clonotype sharing among donors. When a few donors were compared, the shared fraction of clonotypes was 5% to 6.5% for naive CD4, more than 3% for naive CD8, 2.3% for memory CD4, and less than 0.45% for memory CD8.

The junction shows trimming of 1 base on V and 6 bases on J, plus 7 bases between the germline ends. The germline V gene provides CDR1 SGHTA and CDR2 FQGTGA. The CDR3 numbers 12 residues from cysteine through phenylalanine. The DNA shown is the 36-base CDR3, in frame from base 1. Healthy HIV-negative adults with no recently reported acute infections or vaccinations were included as donors. Every donor was a Caucasian adult living in Nashville, Tennessee, USA. Magnetic negative selection was used to enrich CD4+ T cells, after which naive cells were positively selected on CD45RA and the negative fraction became the memory subset. After blood collection by leukapheresis, PBMCs were isolated using Ficoll-Histopaque density gradient centrifugation and then cryopreserved in the vapor phase of liquid nitrogen. Analytical flow cytometry was used to check the purity and quantity of each magnetically sorted T cell population. From each sorted fraction, genomic DNA was isolated and quantified by UV absorbance on a Nanodrop 2000c.

In the case of this clone: Which antigen it targets is not known. Base qualities are missing; no much larger clone stands one base away.

TCR CDR3 regions were amplified from genomic DNA by multiplex PCR using the deep immunoSEQ assay. Extracted genomic DNA from each cell subset was distributed evenly across all wells of several immunoSEQ 96-well plates, and each plate was treated as a replicate. For sorted subsets, each replicate PCR was loaded with 150 to 250 ng genomic DNA, equivalent to 30,000 or so T cell genomes. The purified libraries were quantified using a Qubit 3.0 fluorometer, sized with a Bioanalyzer 2100, and then quantified again using the KAPA Library Quantification kit. Every immunoSEQ 96-well plate was sequenced on a separate single-read 150-cycle Illumina NextSeq 550 flow cell. Processing in the source paper ran as follows. The immunoSEQ output contained only junctional sequences without quality scores, so filtering could not match that applied to full-length reads. To assign V/J genes and CDR3, sequences were annotated using PyIR, a Python wrapper for IgBLAST v1.9, with IMGT germline references. Any read was removed if the V/J assignment was weak (E-value above 1e-6), the CDR3 was missing, or the read contained stop codons, out-of-frame junctions, or ambiguous translated residues. V3J clonotypes were defined by identical inferred V gene, J gene, and CDR3 amino acid sequence. To compute the percentage overlap between repertoires, the number of shared unique clonotypes was divided by the size of the smaller repertoire. Repertoire richness was assessed with RTK rarefaction, the Chao1 estimator, and Recon v2.1 estimates of unobserved clonotypes. Generation probabilities were computed with OLGA for all TCRbeta clonotypes obtained by the gDNA method from a few donors. This immuneACCESS table, as held by TCRdb, lists in-frame sequences with V and J called but not all clones. Of the missing ones, under half trace to an unresolved V gene in checked studies; the others have no known cause. D and trimming come from the DNA, and the V and J calls and clone size come from that table. The sample table lists 850,000 to 1,200,000 clones, about 77% of them with a count of one. The top ten hold approximately 1.5% of the sample.

Recombination connected TRBV7-3 to TRBJ2-7, with the D segment identity uncertain. The sequence came from a man aged 18-30 years in good health. The sample consisted of memory CD4+ T cells sorted from blood. This sample's cell subset or site label indicates: CD45RA-negative fraction. The CDR3 protein is CASSLSVGEQYF. The nucleotide sequence is given as TGTGCCAGCAGCTTAAGTGTGGGCGAGCAGTACTTC.